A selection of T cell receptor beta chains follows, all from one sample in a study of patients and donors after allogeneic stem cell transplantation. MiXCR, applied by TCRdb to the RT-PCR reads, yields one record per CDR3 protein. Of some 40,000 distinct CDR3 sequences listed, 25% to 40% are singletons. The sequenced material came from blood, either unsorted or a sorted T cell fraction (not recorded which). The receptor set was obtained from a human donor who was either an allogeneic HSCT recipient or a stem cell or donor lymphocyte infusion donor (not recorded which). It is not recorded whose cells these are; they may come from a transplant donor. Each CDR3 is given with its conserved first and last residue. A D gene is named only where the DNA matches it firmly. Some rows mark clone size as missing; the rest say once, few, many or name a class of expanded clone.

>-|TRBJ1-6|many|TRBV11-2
CASSLNTGNSPLHF
TGTGCCAGCAGCTTAAATACAGGAAATTCACCCCTCCACTTT
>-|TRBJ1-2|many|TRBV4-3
CASSQVAWVGYTF
TGCGCCAGCAGCCAAGTTGCTTGGGTTGGCTACACCTTC
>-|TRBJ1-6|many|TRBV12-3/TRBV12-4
CASSSGGTPLHF
TGTGCCAGCAGTTCCGGGGGGACACCCCTCCACTTT
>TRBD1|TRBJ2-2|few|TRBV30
CAWTTWDREFTGELFF
TGTGCCTGGACCACCTGGGACAGGGAATTCACCGGGGAGCTGTTTTTT
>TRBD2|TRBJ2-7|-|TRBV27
CASSFGLAGREQYF
TGTGCCAGCAGTTTTGGACTAGCGGGCCGCGAGCAGTACTTC
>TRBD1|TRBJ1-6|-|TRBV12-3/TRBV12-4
CASSPPGGMNSPLHF
TGTGCCAGCAGTCCCCCAGGGGGGATGAATTCACCCCTCCACTTT
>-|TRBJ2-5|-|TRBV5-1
CASSLDSQETQYF
TGCGCCAGCAGCTTGGATAGCCAAGAGACCCAGTACTTC
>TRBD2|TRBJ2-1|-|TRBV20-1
CSAAYAGTSGYNEQFF
TGCAGTGCTGCCTACGCCGGGACTAGCGGCTACAATGAGCAGTTCTTC
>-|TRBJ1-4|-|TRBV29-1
CSVERPDHNEKLFF
TGCAGCGTTGAGAGGCCAGACCATAATGAAAAACTGTTTTTT
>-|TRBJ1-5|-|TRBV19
CASSIIQREQPQHF
TGTGCCAGTAGTATAATACAAAGGGAGCAGCCCCAGCATTTT
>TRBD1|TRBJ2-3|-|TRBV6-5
CASSYYLDGTGWSWGTDTQYF
TGTGCCAGCAGTTATTACCTAGACGGGACAGGGTGGAGTTGGGGCACAGATACGCAGTATTTT
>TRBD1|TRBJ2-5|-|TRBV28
CASSLIDRGTARWTQYF
TGTGCCAGCAGTTTAATTGACAGGGGTACAGCAAGATGGACCCAGTACTTC
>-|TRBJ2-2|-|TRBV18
CASSFISGGTGELFF
TGTGCCAGCTCCTTTATCTCAGGAGGAACCGGGGAGCTGTTTTTT
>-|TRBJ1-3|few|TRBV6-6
CASSYSRAGPGNTIYF
TGTGCCAGCAGTTACTCGAGAGCCGGGCCTGGAAACACCATATATTTT
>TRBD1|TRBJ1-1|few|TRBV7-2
CASSIRQGMNTEAFF
TGTGCCAGCAGCATTCGACAGGGTATGAACACTGAAGCTTTCTTT
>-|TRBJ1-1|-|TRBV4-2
CASSQVRLTGNTEAFF
TGTGCCAGCAGCCAAGTCCGACTGACGGGAAACACTGAAGCTTTCTTT
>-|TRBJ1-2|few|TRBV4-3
CASSHTGLDLYGYTF
TGCGCCAGCAGCCACACGGGACTCGATCTCTATGGCTACACCTTC
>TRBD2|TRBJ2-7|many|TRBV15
CATSWDYSYEQYF
TGTGCCACCAGCTGGGACTACTCCTACGAGCAGTACTTC
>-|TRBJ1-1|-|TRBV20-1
CRPLGGLREAFF
TGCAGGCCCCTCGGGGGGCTAAGAGAAGCTTTCTTT
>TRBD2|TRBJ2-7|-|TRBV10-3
CAITSLAGGEQYF
TGTGCCATCACCTCACTAGCGGGAGGCGAGCAGTACTTC
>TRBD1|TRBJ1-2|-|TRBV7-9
CASRSDRGGYGYTF
TGTGCCAGCAGGTCGGACAGGGGCGGCTATGGCTACACCTTC
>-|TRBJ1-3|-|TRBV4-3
CASSQTGYGNTIYF
TGCGCCAGCAGCCAGACAGGATATGGAAACACCATATATTTT
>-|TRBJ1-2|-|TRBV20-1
CSADDGTSWGYTF
TGCAGTGCGGATGACGGGACAAGCTGGGGCTACACCTTC
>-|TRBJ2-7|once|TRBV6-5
CASSLGLSAYEQYF
TGTGCCAGCAGCCTGGGACTCTCGGCCTACGAGCAGTACTTC
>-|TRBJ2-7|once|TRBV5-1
CASSLAADYEQYF
TGCGCCAGCAGCTTGGCGGCAGACTACGAGCAGTACTTC
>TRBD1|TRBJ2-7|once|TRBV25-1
CASSELDRVGSYEQYF
TGTGCCAGCAGTGAGCTGGACAGGGTGGGCTCCTACGAGCAGTACTTC